Listed below are T cell receptor beta chains from one sample, sequenced in a study of metastatic and nonmetastatic thyroid tumors. Through MiXCR, TCRdb re-clonotyped the PCR reads. The table includes around 21,000 clones, 20% to 25% detected once. Sequencing was done on a sample of tumor tissue. The receptors come from a male donor with papillary thyroid cancer or a benign thyroid nodule (not recorded which). Some clones in this sample may be carry-over from other donors' samples. The conserved cysteine and the conserved F or W are not part of the CDR3 here.

>TRBJ2-1|TRBV6-5
ASSYSGWDNEQF
>TRBJ2-7|TRBV6-2/TRBV6-3
ASSYNREQY
>TRBJ2-1|TRBV20-1
SASSPGTSYNEQF
>TRBJ1-5|TRBV20-1
SARDHRAGNQPQH
>TRBJ1-2|TRBV28
ASTMGGYGYGYT
>TRBJ1-4|TRBV4-1
ASSQGPGLSEKLF
>TRBJ1-1|TRBV4-1
ASSQEYRDTEAF
>TRBJ2-1|TRBV5-1
ASSLAPPGREWGVNEQF
>TRBJ2-7|TRBV20-1
SAPSGRLAYEQY
>TRBJ1-4|TRBV5-4
ASSSGGERANEKLF
>TRBJ2-1|TRBV7-3
ASSLRLAGGRDEQF
>TRBJ2-7|TRBV19
ASSLLAGSGYEQY
>TRBJ1-1|TRBV6-1
ASTTLQGNTEAF
>TRBJ2-7|TRBV20-1
SARGGSPYEQY
>TRBJ1-5|TRBV28
VSSLQNRVPQH
>TRBJ1-1|TRBV10-3
ATVQGRADTEAF
>TRBJ1-1|TRBV30
AWSTVGGYTEAF
>TRBJ2-7|TRBV18
ASSPTERETYEQY
>TRBJ2-7|TRBV2
ASRSRTEDYEQY
>TRBJ1-6|TRBV24-1
ASQGSSYNSPLH
>TRBJ2-5|TRBV5-1
ASSLLLGQLETQY
>TRBJ2-1|TRBV6-1
ASSDGTGGNEQF
>TRBJ2-7|TRBV27
ATTYEQY
>TRBJ2-7|TRBV6-2/TRBV6-3
ASSYGNRAGGAYEQY
>TRBJ2-1|TRBV3-1
ASSPDWGNEQF
>TRBJ2-1|TRBV29-1
SVKSRDTYNEQF
>TRBJ1-3|TRBV19
ASSIAATSGNTIY
>TRBJ2-3|TRBV19
ASRTRGTGESTDTQY
>TRBJ2-6|TRBV3-1
ASSQGRGRFYSGANVLT
>TRBJ1-2|TRBV30
AWTLDRAYGYT
>TRBJ2-7|TRBV7-8
ASSLPGLAGYEQY
>TRBJ2-7|TRBV4-3
ASSQVVQFEQY
>TRBJ2-7|TRBV20-1
SARRGVEQY
>TRBJ2-2|TRBV18
ASSPLTSGRVSGGELF
>TRBJ2-7|TRBV2
ASTLDGWYEQY
>TRBJ2-7|TRBV6-1
ASSVSRGGSYEQY
>TRBJ1-2|TRBV6-1
ASSEYPDYYGYT
>TRBJ2-1|TRBV12-3/TRBV12-4
ASSPRGDQQF
>TRBJ2-1|TRBV5-1
ASSFTSGNYNEQF
>TRBJ1-4|TRBV4-1
ASSQDRYRSNEKLF
>TRBJ2-6|TRBV11-2
ASSFDSGANVLT
>TRBJ2-7|TRBV6-1
ATLPGLRGEQY
>TRBJ2-1|TRBV9
ASSDVYEQF
>TRBJ2-7|TRBV10-3
AISVPAQAGGDEQY
>TRBJ2-5|TRBV28
ASSLMEGEVTETQY
>TRBJ2-2|TRBV20-1
SARGNTGELF
>TRBJ1-5|TRBV5-1
ASSGGTGGQPQH
>TRBJ2-1|TRBV6-2/TRBV6-3
ASSPLRNEQF
>TRBJ2-3|TRBV12-3/TRBV12-4
ASSLWVADTQY
>TRBJ2-7|TRBV13
ASSLSSLTYEQY
>TRBJ1-2|TRBV27
ASSLLTGGTYGYT
>TRBJ1-1|TRBV5-1
ASSIDRATGDTEAF
>TRBJ1-3|TRBV5-5
ASSLGGDGNTIY
>TRBJ2-2|TRBV19
ASTPPGVTNTGELF
>TRBJ2-2|TRBV7-8
ASSHPTISGVGELF
>TRBJ2-2|TRBV12-3/TRBV12-4
ASSLWGGRLLGTGELF
>TRBJ1-5|TRBV6-1
ASSDSGGGQPQH